This TCR beta chain originates from a study of T cells in Graves' hyperthyroidism and ophthalmopathy. Looking at the study overall: Peripheral blood specimens were obtained at initial diagnosis, prior to any treatment. Study results and caveats: Ophthalmopathy stood apart from stable hyperthyroidism in a 13 V-J model.

On this clonotype: Its antigen is not identified. Being one base from a much bigger clone, this may be a read error.

Patients between 18 and 65 years old had hyperthyroidism, newly diagnosed and lasting under 2 months. Thyroid ultrasound, orbital computed tomography, clinical symptoms, and serum thyroxine and TRAb underpinned diagnoses. This CDR3 is built from 13 residues. Looked up from germline, CDR1 is MNHEY and CDR2 is SVGEGT. Researchers took RNA transcripts and amplified the TCR beta CDR3 regions from them. First-round RT-PCR targeting the TCR CDR3 was performed with the HTBI primer set. From the multiplex PCR reads, TCRdb called clonotypes with MiXCR, one entry per CDR3 protein. This table holds roughly 700,000 distinct CDR3 sequences, roughly 17% found once.

V is TRBV6-2 or TRBV6-3 and J is TRBJ1-1; D unclear. Sequencing was done on a sample of blood. This clonotype originated in a man in his fifties or sixties with Graves' hyperthyroidism. CDR3 protein: CASSFDVKTEAFF. CDR3 sequence (DNA): TGTGCCAGCAGCTTTGATGTGAAGACTGAAGCTTTCTTT.